The clone carrying this T cell receptor (beta chain) was detected once. The data are from a study of graft-versus-host responses after intestinal transplantation. Germline V gene lookup returns CDR1 MGHDK and CDR2 SYGVNS. Trimming removed 3 bases from V and 3 bases from J, with 11 bases in between. This CDR3 spans 14 amino acids. Profiling relied on immunoSEQ multiplex PCR, and the TCRdb table lists in-frame clones only, not all of them. The table lists approximately 21,000 clones, around 56% of them singletons, with under 1.2% in the top ten. The sample consisted of alloreactive CD4+ T cells from a mixed lymphocyte reaction culture, taken before intestinal transplant. The sample's subset: CFSE-low proliferating T cells sorted from approximately 6-day pre-transplant mixed lymphocyte reaction (GvH or HvG direction). The V call is TRBV25-1, the J call TRBJ1-2, with a possible D match to TRBD1 (5 bases). This sequence was found in a human patient who received an intestinal transplant. The CDR3 DNA reads TGTGCCAGCAGTGAGGGGCCGCCGCACTATGGCTACACCTTC. Its protein is CASSEGPPHYGYTF.